This T cell receptor beta chain was identified in a study of T cell changes during pregnancy in multiple sclerosis. The repertoire was sequenced with immunoSEQ multiplex PCR; TCRdb's copy has only in-frame clones and lacks some. The table lists around 78,000 clones, 93% of them singletons. Comments on this clone: At one end, the junction sequence differs from germline, possibly due to a read error.

Per germline, CDR1 SNHLY and CDR2 FYNNEI. CDR3 length equals 16 residues. This specimen was peripheral blood, taken in the second trimester of pregnancy. The TCR originated in a female donor with multiple sclerosis, enrolled in a pregnancy study. This rearrangement joins TRBV2 to TRBJ2-1; D might be TRBD2 (6 bases). The CDR3 nucleotides are TGTGCCAGCAGGGCCGCGGAACTGGTGGGACTGGCGGGGCTGCTCTTC. It yields the protein CASRAAELVGLAGLLF.